This T cell receptor beta chain appears in the sequencing data of a study of blood T cell repertoires in COVID-19. Per the authors' pipeline: Amplifying reference gene primers gave estimates of nucleated cell counts. Sequenced by immunoSEQ multiplex PCR; TCRdb stores in-frame clones only, minus some. Clone size and the V and J calls come from that table; the DNA yielded D and trimming. The sample lists approximately 280,000 clones, 82% occurring once. This TCR derives from a middle-aged man who had been exposed to COVID-19. The specimen was PBMCs or T cells enriched from blood (not recorded which).

The CDR3 spells CASSSPTGGNSGNTIYF. CDR3 coding DNA: TGTGCCAGCAGCTCCCCGACAGGGGGGAACTCTGGAAACACCATATATTTT. The chain is built from TRBV7-8 and TRBJ1-3, with TRBD1 identical over 9 bases. This CDR3 has 17 amino acids. The J segment lost 0 bases and the V segment lost 4 bases, leaving 7 bases of the junction unmatched. Germline assignment: CDR1 SGHVS and CDR2 FQNEAQ.